Following are 17 T cell receptor beta chains from one sample sequenced in a study of technical replicates of blood from a few donors. TCRdb's copy holds only in-frame clones and misses some; the assay was immunoSEQ multiplex PCR. This table holds tens of thousands of clones, roughly 96% found once. Sequencing used T cells isolated from PBMCs. All receptors come from a human donor in good health.

The chain uses TRBV6-5 and TRBJ2-1; D possibly corresponds to TRBD2 (6 bases). Trimming shortened V by 4 bases and J by 4 bases, and 11 bases separated the two germline ends. This CDR3 has 14 amino acids. Germline CDR1 and CDR2: MNHEY and SVGAGI. The CDR3 reads CASSWRDSYNEQFF. In DNA, the CDR3 is TGTGCCAGCAGTTGGAGGGACTCTTACAATGAGCAGTTCTTC.

This clone was seen once. CDR3 in DNA: TGTGCCAGCAGTTCGGGGACTACGACCACGAGAACCTACGAGCAGTACTTC. Translation gives CASSSGTTTTRTYEQYF. The chain couples TRBV28 to TRBJ2-7; 7 nucleotides line up with TRBD2. The V gene end was trimmed by 4 bases and the J gene end by 2 bases; junction bases not matched to a gene: 14. This CDR3 region has 17 residues. Germline loops: CDR1 MDHEN, CDR2 SYDVKM.

This rearrangement joins TRBV7-9 to TRBJ2-7; D is possibly TRBD2 (7 bases). Trimming stripped 4 bases from V and 5 bases from J, with 18 bases between. The CDR3 loop spans 15 amino acids. Germline loops: CDR1 SEHNR, CDR2 FQNEAQ (reference sequence). This chain's CDR3 is CASSSRGGALDEQYF. In DNA, the CDR3 is TGTGCCAGCAGCTCCCGAGGGGGGGCTCTAGACGAGCAGTACTTC.

The chain employs TRBV6-1 and TRBJ1-2, with D possibly TRBD1 on 6 matching bases. CDR3 length equals 14 residues. The V end was cut by 6 bases, the J end by 2 bases, with 13 bases between. Per the germline V gene, CDR1 is MNHNS and CDR2 is SASEGT. CDR3 DNA sequence: TGTGCCAGCAGAGATCCAGGGGTCAACTATGGCTACACCTTC. This codes for CASRDPGVNYGYTF.

The chain joins TRBV4-1 to TRBJ1-1, with D hard to call. The CDR3 extends over 14 amino acids. V gave up 2 bases and J gave up 4 bases, with 11 bases separating them. Germline lookup yields CDR1 MGHRA and CDR2 YSYEKL. CDR3 coding DNA: TGCGCCAGCAGCCAATTGCGGGTGGCCACTGAAGCTTTCTTT. Its protein is CASSQLRVATEAFF.

The V gene is TRBV2, the J gene TRBJ1-1; 9 nucleotides align to TRBD1. Germline CDR1 is SNHLY and CDR2 is FYNNEI. Trimming at V came to 6 bases and at J to 5 bases, leaving 7 bases not matched to a gene. The CDR3 length is 14 residues. The CDR3 sequence: CASSVGQGITEAFF. CDR3 bases: TGTGCCAGCAGCGTTGGACAGGGGATTACTGAAGCTTTCTTT. Complete variable domain (other parts from reference TRBV2 and TRBJ1-1): EPEVTQTPSHQVTQMGQEVILRCVPISNHLYFYWYRQILGQKVEFLVSFYNNEISEKSEIFDDQFSVERPDGSNFTLKIRSTKLEDSAMYFCASSVGQGITEAFFGQGTRLTVV.

The rearrangement links TRBV2 to TRBJ1-3; D remains unclear. This CDR3 is built from 12 residues. The germline V gene encodes CDR1 SNHLY and CDR2 FYNNEI. Trimming left V 9 bases short and J 0 bases short, with 6 bases between. DNA for the CDR3: TGTGCCAGTTCCTACTCTGGAAACACCATATATTTT. Translating it yields CASSYSGNTIYF.

J is TRBJ2-2 and V is TRBV7-9, with D possibly TRBD1 on 5 matching bases. The V gene's germline CDR1 is SEHNR and CDR2 FQNEAQ (reference sequence). This CDR3 spans 15 amino acids. V was shortened by 5 bases and J by 6 bases, with 16 bases between the two germline ends. The CDR3 DNA reads as TGTGCCAGCAGCCCCGACAGTTTCTCCCCCGGGGAGCTGTTTTTT. Amino acids: CASSPDSFSPGELFF.

The rearrangement links TRBV5-1 to TRBJ1-2; no definite D call. This CDR3 region has 14 residues. Trimming cost V 1 base and J 4 bases, with 11 bases left between them. From germline, CDR1 is SGHRS and CDR2 YFSETQ. CDR3 amino acids: CASSLLGGSYGYTF. The CDR3 DNA reads TGCGCCAGCAGCTTGCTAGGAGGTAGCTATGGCTACACCTTC. Based on the CDR3 plus reference TRBV5-1 and TRBJ1-2, the full variable domain is KAGVTQTPRYLIKTRGQQVTLSCSPISGHRSVSWYQQTPGQGLQFLFEYFSETQRNKGNFPGRFSGRQFSNSRSEMNVSTLELGDSALYLCASSLLGGSYGYTFGSGTRLTVV.

The chain combines TRBV29-1 with TRBJ2-1; TRBD1 matches 8 bases. Trimming removed 1 base from V and 5 bases from J; junction bases left unmatched: 4. Looked up from germline, CDR1 is SQVTM and CDR2 is ANQGSEA. The CDR3 runs to 14 residues. The CDR3, as DNA: TGCAGCGTTGAAGGCAGGGGGCAAGACAATGAGCAGTTCTTC. Its translation is CSVEGRGQDNEQFF.

J is TRBJ1-4 and V is TRBV5-1, with TRBD1 matching over 9 bases. The CDR3 runs 17 residues. V lost 0 bases and J lost 7; bases outside the gene matches: 10. Germline CDR1 and CDR2: SGHRS and YFSETQ. This chain's CDR3 is CASSLGTGVLSPEKLFF. Here the CDR3 DNA reads TGCGCCAGCAGCTTGGGGACAGGGGTTCTATCGCCTGAAAAACTGTTTTTT.

The CDR3 DNA follows: TGTGCCAGCTCGGAGAGGGTGGGCGCTTTCTTT. This encodes CASSERVGAFF. This sequence joins TRBV18 and TRBJ1-1; no definite D call. Between the trimmed V and J ends, which lost 6 bases and 11 bases, there was a span of 13 bases. Germline assignment: CDR1 KGHSH and CDR2 LQKENI. This CDR3 comprises 11 residues.

This chain links TRBV5-4 with TRBJ2-5; 8 bases fit TRBD2. The junction had 6 bases not matched to a gene; V was cut back by 0 bases and J by 5 bases. The CDR3 length is 15 residues. CDR1 SGHNT and CDR2 YYREEE come from the germline V gene (reference sequence). CDR3 nucleotide sequence: TGTGCCAGCAGCTTGGTTGGCGGGGGGCATGAGACCCAGTACTTC. It encodes CASSLVGGGHETQYF. Filled out from reference TRBV5-4 and TRBJ2-5, the complete variable domain reads ETGVTQSPTHLIKTRGQQVTLRCSSQSGHNTVSWYQQALGQGPQFIFQYYREEENGRGNFPPRFSGLQFPNYSSELNVNALELDDSALYLCASSLVGGGHETQYFGPGTRLLVL.

This clone was counted once. The chain uses TRBV4-1 and TRBJ2-4, with D maybe TRBD1 (6 bases). Germline V gene sequence: CDR1 MGHRA, CDR2 YSYEKL. The V end was cut by 1 base, the J end by 9 bases, with 10 bases between. CDR3 length equals 13 residues. The CDR3 nucleotides read TGCGCCAGCAGCCAAGCGCAGGGGAGCATTCAGTACTTC. Its translation is CASSQAQGSIQYF.

The gene calls are TRBV18 and TRBJ2-2; a possible D gene is TRBD2 (6 bases). V was shortened by 0 bases and J by 4 bases, with 15 bases between the two germline ends. Germline CDR1 is KGHSH and CDR2 is LQKENI. The CDR3 spans 17 residues. The CDR3 region is CASSPPGASAFTGELFF. DNA of the CDR3: TGTGCCAGCTCACCACCCGGGGCTAGCGCCTTCACCGGGGAGCTGTTTTTT.

This clone was recorded a few times. The V gene is TRBV5-6, the J gene TRBJ1-1; the D gene is possibly TRBD1 (5 bases). The germline V gene encodes CDR1 SGHDT and CDR2 YYEEEE. Trimming pared 1 base from V and 5 bases from J, leaving 18 bases between. The CDR3 sequence is 16 residues long. The CDR3 region has the DNA TGTGCCAGCAGCTTGAGGAGGGACCTCCAGACTACTGAAGCTTTCTTT. Its translation: CASSLRRDLQTTEAFF.

This chain connects TRBV30 to TRBJ1-1; TRBD1 is a possible D gene (5 bases). CDR3 size: 12 residues. CDR1 is GTSNPN and CDR2 is SVGIG in the germline V gene (reference sequence). V was trimmed by 4 bases and J by 5 bases, leaving 11 bases between them. The CDR3 DNA sequence: TGTGCCTGGACAGGGTTCGGAACTGAAGCTTTCTTT. This sequence encodes CAWTGFGTEAFF.